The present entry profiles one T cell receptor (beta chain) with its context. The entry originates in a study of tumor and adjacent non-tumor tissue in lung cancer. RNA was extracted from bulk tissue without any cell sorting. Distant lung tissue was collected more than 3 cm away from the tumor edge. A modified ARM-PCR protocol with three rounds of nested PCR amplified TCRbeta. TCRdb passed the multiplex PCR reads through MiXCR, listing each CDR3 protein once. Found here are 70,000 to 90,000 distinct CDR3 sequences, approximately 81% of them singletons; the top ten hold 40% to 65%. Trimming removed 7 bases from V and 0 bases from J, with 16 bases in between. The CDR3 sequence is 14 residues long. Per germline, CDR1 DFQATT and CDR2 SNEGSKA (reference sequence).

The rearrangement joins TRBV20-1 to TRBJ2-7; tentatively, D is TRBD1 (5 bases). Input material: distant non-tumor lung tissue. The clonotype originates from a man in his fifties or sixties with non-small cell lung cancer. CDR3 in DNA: TGCAGTGTCCAAGGGCCTGACAGCTCCTACGAGCAGTACTTC. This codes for CSVQGPDSSYEQYF.